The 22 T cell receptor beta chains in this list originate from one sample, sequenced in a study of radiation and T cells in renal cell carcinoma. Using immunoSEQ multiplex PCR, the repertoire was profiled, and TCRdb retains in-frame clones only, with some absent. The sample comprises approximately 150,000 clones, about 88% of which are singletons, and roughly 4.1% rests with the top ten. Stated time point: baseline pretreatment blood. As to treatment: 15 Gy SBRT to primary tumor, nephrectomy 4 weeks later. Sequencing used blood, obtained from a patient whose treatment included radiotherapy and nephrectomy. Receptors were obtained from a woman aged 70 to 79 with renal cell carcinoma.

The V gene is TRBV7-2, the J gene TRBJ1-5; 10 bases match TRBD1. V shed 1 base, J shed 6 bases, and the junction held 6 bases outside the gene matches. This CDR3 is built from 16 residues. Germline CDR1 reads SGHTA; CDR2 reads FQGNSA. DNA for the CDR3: TGTGCCAGCAGCTTAGGGGACAGGGGATCGGTTCAGCCCCAGCATTTT. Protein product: CASSLGDRGSVQPQHF.

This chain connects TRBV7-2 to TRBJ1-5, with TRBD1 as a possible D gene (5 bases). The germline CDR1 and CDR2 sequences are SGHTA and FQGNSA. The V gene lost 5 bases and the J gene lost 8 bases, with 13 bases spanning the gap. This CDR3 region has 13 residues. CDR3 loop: CASSPDGGEPQHF. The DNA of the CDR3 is TGTGCCAGCAGCCCAGACGGGGGAGAGCCCCAGCATTTT.

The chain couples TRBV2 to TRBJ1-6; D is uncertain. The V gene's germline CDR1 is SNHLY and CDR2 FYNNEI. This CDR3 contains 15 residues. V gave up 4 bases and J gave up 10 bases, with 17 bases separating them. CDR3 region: CASSAKGGGGSPLHF. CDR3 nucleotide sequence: TGTGCCAGCAGTGCGAAAGGAGGCGGTGGATCACCCCTCCACTTT.

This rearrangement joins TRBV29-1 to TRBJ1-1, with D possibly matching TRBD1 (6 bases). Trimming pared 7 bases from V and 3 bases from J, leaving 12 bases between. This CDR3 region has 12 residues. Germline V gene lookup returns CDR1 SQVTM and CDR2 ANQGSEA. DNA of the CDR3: TGCAGCGCCGGACAGTTTGACACTGAAGCTTTCTTT. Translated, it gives CSAGQFDTEAFF.

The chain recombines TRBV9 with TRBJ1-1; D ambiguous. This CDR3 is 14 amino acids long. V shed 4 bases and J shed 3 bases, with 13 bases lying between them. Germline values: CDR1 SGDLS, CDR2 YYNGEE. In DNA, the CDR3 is TGTGCCAGCAGCCCTACTAGTATCCACACTGAAGCTTTCTTT. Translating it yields CASSPTSIHTEAFF.

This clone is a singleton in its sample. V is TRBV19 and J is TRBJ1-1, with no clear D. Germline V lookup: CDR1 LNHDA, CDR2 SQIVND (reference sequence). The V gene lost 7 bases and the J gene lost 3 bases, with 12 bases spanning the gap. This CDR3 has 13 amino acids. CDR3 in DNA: TGTGCCAGTAACTACGGTGAGGACACTGAAGCTTTCTTT. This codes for CASNYGEDTEAFF.

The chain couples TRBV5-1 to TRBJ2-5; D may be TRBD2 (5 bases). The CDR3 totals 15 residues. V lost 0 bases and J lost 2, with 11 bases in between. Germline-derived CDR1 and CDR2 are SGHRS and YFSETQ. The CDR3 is CASSLEGRTQETQYF. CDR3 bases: TGCGCCAGCAGCTTGGAAGGGCGGACTCAAGAGACCCAGTACTTC. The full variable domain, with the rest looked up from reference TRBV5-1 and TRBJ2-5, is KAGVTQTPRYLIKTRGQQVTLSCSPISGHRSVSWYQQTPGQGLQFLFEYFSETQRNKGNFPGRFSGRQFSNSRSEMNVSTLELGDSALYLCASSLEGRTQETQYFGPGTRLLVL.

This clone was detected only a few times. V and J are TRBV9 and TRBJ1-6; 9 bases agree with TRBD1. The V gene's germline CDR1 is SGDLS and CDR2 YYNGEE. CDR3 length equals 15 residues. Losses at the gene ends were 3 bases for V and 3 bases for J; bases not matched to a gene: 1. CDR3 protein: CASSGTGVYNSPLHF. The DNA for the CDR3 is TGTGCCAGCAGCGGGACAGGGGTCTATAATTCACCCCTCCACTTT.

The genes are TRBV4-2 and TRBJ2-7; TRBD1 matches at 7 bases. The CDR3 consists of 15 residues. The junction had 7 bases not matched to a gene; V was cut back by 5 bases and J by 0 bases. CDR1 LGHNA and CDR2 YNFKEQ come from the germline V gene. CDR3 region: CASSYVAGGSYEQYF. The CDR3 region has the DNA TGTGCCAGCAGCTACGTGGCAGGGGGCTCCTACGAGCAGTACTTC.

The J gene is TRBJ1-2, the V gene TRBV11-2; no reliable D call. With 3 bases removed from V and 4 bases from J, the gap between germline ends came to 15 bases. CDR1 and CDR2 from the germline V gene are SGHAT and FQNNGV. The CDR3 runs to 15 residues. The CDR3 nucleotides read TGTGCCAGCAGCTTCCGACCAGAAGCATTCTATGGCTACACCTTC. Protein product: CASSFRPEAFYGYTF.

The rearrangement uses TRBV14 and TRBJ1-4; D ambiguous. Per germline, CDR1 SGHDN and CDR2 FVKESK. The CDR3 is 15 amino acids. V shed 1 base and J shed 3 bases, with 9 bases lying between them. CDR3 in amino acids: CASSQGPMANEKLFF. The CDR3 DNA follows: TGTGCCAGCAGCCAAGGTCCAATGGCTAATGAAAAACTGTTTTTT. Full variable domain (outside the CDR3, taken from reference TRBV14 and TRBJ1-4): EAGVTQFPSHSVIEKGQTVTLRCDPISGHDNLYWYRRVMGKEIKFLLHFVKESKQDESGMPNNRFLAERTGGTYSTLKVQPAELEDSGVYFCASSQGPMANEKLFFGSGTQLSVL.

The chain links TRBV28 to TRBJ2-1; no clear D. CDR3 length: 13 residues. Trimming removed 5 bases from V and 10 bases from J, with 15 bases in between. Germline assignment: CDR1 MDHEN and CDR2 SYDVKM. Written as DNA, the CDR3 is TGTGCCAGCAGTCCTTACTTCGACGGGGAGCAGTTCTTC. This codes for CASSPYFDGEQFF.

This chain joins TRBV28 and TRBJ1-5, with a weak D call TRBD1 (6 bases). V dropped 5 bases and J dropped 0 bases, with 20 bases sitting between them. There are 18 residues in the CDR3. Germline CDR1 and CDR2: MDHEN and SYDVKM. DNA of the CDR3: TGTGCCAGCAGTACCCTCCACCGGGACATCAATAGCAATCAGCCCCAGCATTTT. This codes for CASSTLHRDINSNQPQHF.

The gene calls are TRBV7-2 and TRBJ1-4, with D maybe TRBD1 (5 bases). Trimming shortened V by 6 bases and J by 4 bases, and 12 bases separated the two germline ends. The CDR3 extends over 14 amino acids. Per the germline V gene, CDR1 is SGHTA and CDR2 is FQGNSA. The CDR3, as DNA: TGTGCCAGCAGTCGCGACAGAAGTAATGAAAAACTGTTTTTT. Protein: CASSRDRSNEKLFF.

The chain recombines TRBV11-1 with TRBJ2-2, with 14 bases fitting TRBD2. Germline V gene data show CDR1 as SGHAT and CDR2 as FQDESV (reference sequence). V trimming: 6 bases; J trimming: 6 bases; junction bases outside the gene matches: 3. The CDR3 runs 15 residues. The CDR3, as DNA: TGTGCCAGCAGTGGACTAGCGGGAGGCGCCGGGGAGCTGTTTTTT. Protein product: CASSGLAGGAGELFF.

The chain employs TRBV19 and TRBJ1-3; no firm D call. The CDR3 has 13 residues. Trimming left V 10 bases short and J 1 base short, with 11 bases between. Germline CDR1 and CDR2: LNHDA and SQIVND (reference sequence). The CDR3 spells CATGVSSGNTIYF. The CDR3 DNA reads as TGTGCCACCGGGGTGTCTTCTGGAAACACCATATATTTT.

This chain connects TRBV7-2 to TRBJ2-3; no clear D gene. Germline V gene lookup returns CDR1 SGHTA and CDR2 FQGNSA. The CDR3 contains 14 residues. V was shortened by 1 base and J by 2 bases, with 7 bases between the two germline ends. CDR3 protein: CASSLGPVTDTQYF. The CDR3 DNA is TGTGCCAGCAGCTTAGGGCCAGTCACAGATACGCAGTATTTT.

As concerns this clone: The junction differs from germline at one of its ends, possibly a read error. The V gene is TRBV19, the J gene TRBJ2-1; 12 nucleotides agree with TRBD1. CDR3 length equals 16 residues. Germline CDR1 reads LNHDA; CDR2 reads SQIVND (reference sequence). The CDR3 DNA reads TGTGCCAGTAGTGACCCGGGACAGGGGGCCTATAATGAGCAGTTCTTC. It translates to CASSDPGQGAYNEQFF.

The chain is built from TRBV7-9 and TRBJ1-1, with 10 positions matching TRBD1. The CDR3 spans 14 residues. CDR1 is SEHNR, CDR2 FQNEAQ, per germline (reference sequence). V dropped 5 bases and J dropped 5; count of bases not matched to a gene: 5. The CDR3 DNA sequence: TGTGCCAGCAGCCCGGAGGGACAGGGGACTGAAGCTTTCTTT. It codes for CASSPEGQGTEAFF.

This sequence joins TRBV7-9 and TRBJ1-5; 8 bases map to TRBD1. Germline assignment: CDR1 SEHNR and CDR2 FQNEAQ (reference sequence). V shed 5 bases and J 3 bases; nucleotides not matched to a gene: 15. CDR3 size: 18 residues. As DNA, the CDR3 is TGTGCCAGCAGCCTCGCCGGGGCTGGACAGGGAATCAATCAGCCCCAGCATTTT. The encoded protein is CASSLAGAGQGINQPQHF.

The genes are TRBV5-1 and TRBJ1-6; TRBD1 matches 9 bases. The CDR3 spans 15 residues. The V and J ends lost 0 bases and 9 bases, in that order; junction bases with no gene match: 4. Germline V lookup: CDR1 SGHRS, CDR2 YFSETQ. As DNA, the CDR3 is TGCGCCAGCAGCTTGGAGGGGACAGGGAGTTCACCCCTCCACTTT. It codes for CASSLEGTGSSPLHF. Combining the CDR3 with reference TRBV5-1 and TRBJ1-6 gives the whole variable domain KAGVTQTPRYLIKTRGQQVTLSCSPISGHRSVSWYQQTPGQGLQFLFEYFSETQRNKGNFPGRFSGRQFSNSRSEMNVSTLELGDSALYLCASSLEGTGSSPLHFGNGTRLTVT.

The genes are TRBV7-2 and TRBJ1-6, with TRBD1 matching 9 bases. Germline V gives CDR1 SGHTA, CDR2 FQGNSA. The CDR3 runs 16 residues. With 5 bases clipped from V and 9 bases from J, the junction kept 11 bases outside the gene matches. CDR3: CASSTTAGQGTSPLHF. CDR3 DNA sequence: TGTGCCAGCAGCACAACAGCGGGACAGGGAACTTCACCCCTCCACTTT.